Listed below are T cell receptor beta chains from one sample, sequenced in a study of blood T cell repertoires in COVID-19. Assay used: immunoSEQ multiplex PCR; TCRdb lists only in-frame clones, some missing. The table records approximately 100,000 clones, around nine tenths of them present only once. Source material: peripheral blood. All receptors come from a human donor with acute or convalescent COVID-19. The donor label of this sample is uncertain. CDR3s include the opening cysteine and the closing phenylalanine or tryptophan. A D gene is named only where the DNA matches it firmly. Size values are once, few and many counts, or a class for expanded clones, and some rows have none.

clone size,J gene,D gene,V gene,CDR3 protein,CDR3 DNA
-,TRBJ1-2,TRBD1,TRBV27,CASSPNRDSYGYTF,TGTGCCAGCAGCCCTAATCGGGACAGCTATGGCTACACCTTC
-,TRBJ2-3,TRBD2,TRBV24-1,CATSDPSGPSTDTQYF,TGTGCCACCAGTGACCCTAGCGGGCCGAGCACAGATACGCAGTATTTT
-,TRBJ2-2,TRBD2,TRBV13,CASSEVREVNTGELFF,TGTGCCAGCAGCGAAGTACGGGAGGTAAACACCGGGGAGCTGTTTTTT
-,TRBJ1-4,-,TRBV21-1,CASSNSGTGGWVNEKLFF,TGTGCCAGCAGCAACTCCGGGACAGGGGGCTGGGTTAATGAAAAACTGTTTTTT
-,TRBJ2-1,-,TRBV5-1,CASSLAPGLYEQFF,TGCGCCAGCAGCTTGGCCCCAGGGCTCTATGAGCAGTTCTTC
-,TRBJ2-5,-,TRBV21-1,CASTMRTGGMETQYF,TGTGCCAGCACCATGAGGACAGGGGGAATGGAGACCCAGTACTTC
-,TRBJ1-4,TRBD1,TRBV4-2,CASSQPEGQEGNEKLFF,TGTGCCAGCAGCCAACCCGAGGGACAGGAAGGAAATGAAAAACTGTTTTTT
once,TRBJ1-6,TRBD1,TRBV14,CASKATGQGNNSPLHF,TGTGCCAGCAAGGCGACGGGACAGGGGAATAATTCACCCCTCCACTTT
-,TRBJ1-2,-,TRBV6-6,CASSYSRSGYTF,TGTGCCAGCAGTTACTCCAGAAGTGGCTACACCTTC
-,TRBJ1-2,-,TRBV6-2/TRBV6-3,CASSPVPEVGGYTF,TGTGCCAGCAGTCCCGTGCCAGAGGTCGGGGGCTACACCTTC
-,TRBJ2-1,-,TRBV28,CASSLGLGLQYNEQFF,TGTGCCAGCAGTTTAGGTCTAGGCCTACAATACAATGAGCAGTTCTTC
-,TRBJ2-3,-,TRBV9,CASSAFGGGSTDTQYF,TGTGCCAGCAGCGCCTTCGGGGGAGGTAGCACAGATACGCAGTATTTT
once,TRBJ2-7,TRBD2,TRBV18,CASSRTSGSTYEQYF,TGTGCCAGCTCCCGAACTAGCGGGAGTACATACGAGCAGTACTTC
-,TRBJ1-3,TRBD1,TRBV6-1,CASSVGQGSISGNTIYF,TGTGCCAGCAGTGTCGGACAGGGGTCGATCTCTGGAAACACCATATATTTT
-,TRBJ2-2,-,TRBV11-2,CASSSSAARFTGELFF,TGTGCCAGCAGCTCCTCTGCGGCACGGTTTACCGGGGAGCTGTTTTTT
-,TRBJ2-1,TRBD2,TRBV11-2,CASSPQFGRGRNEQFF,TGTGCCAGCAGCCCCCAGTTTGGGCGGGGGAGAAATGAGCAGTTCTTC
-,TRBJ2-7,-,TRBV28,CASSLGAGASDYEQYF,TGTGCCAGCAGTCTCGGGGCGGGGGCTAGCGACTACGAGCAGTACTTC
-,TRBJ1-1,-,TRBV5-1,CASSLGEGTFTEAFF,TGCGCCAGCAGCTTGGGGGAGGGGACATTCACTGAAGCTTTCTTT
-,TRBJ2-7,TRBD1,TRBV7-9,CASTRETGGYEQYF,TGTGCCAGCACCCGGGAGACAGGGGGGTACGAGCAGTACTTC